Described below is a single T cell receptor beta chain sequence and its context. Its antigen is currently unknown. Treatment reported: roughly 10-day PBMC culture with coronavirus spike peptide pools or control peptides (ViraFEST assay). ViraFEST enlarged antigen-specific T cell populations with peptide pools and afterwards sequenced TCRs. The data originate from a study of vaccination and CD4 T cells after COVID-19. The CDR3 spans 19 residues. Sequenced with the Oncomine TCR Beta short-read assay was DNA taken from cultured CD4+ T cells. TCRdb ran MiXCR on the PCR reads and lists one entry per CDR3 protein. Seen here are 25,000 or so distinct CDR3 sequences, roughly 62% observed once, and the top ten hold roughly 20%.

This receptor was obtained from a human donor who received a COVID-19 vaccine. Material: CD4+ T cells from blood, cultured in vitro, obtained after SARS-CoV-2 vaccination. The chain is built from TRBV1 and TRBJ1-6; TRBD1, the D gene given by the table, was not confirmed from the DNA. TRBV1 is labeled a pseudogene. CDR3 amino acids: CTSSQPTSTQGSYNSPLHF. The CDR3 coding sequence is TGCACCAGCAGCCAACCCACATCTACACAGGGGTCCTATAATTCACCCCTCCACTTT.